This TCR beta chain was identified in a study of blood T cell repertoires in COVID-19. Study-wide background: The samples span acute and convalescent COVID-19 from the United States, Italy and Spain.

Original methodology: Estimates of nucleated cell counts were drawn from the amplification of reference gene primers. The method was immunoSEQ multiplex PCR; TCRdb's version includes in-frame clones alone and lacks a portion of them. V, J and clone size were drawn from that table, and D and trimming were deduced from the DNA. The sample shows about 270,000 clones, 75% to 90% of them seen only once. The CDR3 contains 15 residues. Germline V gene data show CDR1 as MNHGY and CDR2 as SVAAGI. The V gene lost 7 bases and the J gene lost 4 bases, with 19 bases spanning the gap. Across under 25 US areas, participants ranged in age from 18 to 89 years. Two negative PCRs, clearance, or symptom resolution characterized the recovered Cohort 3 donors.

This TCR derives from a woman between 18 and 30 years old who had recovered from COVID-19. Sequenced input: PBMCs or T cells enriched from blood (not recorded which). The V and J genes are TRBV6-9 and TRBJ1-2; weak D call: TRBD1 (6 bases). The CDR3 sequence: CASTTKGTPSYGYTF. CDR3 DNA: TGTGCCAGCACTACGAAAGGGACACCGTCCTATGGCTACACCTTC.